These 2 T cell receptor beta chains were sequenced from one sample in a study of Graves' ophthalmopathy and Graves' hyperthyroidism. Scientists amplified the TCR beta CDR3 regions from RNA transcripts. HTBI-primed RT-PCR formed the first round, and a multiplex PCR formed the second. TCRdb called the multiplex PCR reads again in MiXCR, with one record for every CDR3 protein. The sample comprises 400,000 to 450,000 distinct CDR3 sequences, around 21% of which are singletons, and around 3% rests with the top ten. Sequenced material: peripheral blood. The receptors originated from a woman younger than 30 with stable Graves' hyperthyroidism.

The table lists this clonotype with many counts. This sequence joins TRBV7-9 and TRBJ1-3, with 10 bases lining up with TRBD1. V was clipped by 2 bases and J by 10 bases; unmatched bases: 5. The germline V gene encodes CDR1 SEHNR and CDR2 FQNEAQ (reference sequence). This CDR3 region has 14 residues. The CDR3 region is CASSLLRQGATIYF. The CDR3 DNA follows: TGTGCCAGCAGCTTATTACGACAGGGGGCGACCATATATTTT.

In this sample, this clonotype turned up many times. The rearrangement links TRBV28 to TRBJ2-4; the D gene is possibly TRBD1 (5 bases). The CDR3 runs to 15 residues. Germline lookup yields CDR1 MDHEN and CDR2 SYDVKM. With 4 bases removed from V and 2 bases from J, the gap between germline ends came to 12 bases. Here the CDR3 reads CASSYPRVTKNIQYF. CDR3 in DNA: TGTGCCAGCAGTTACCCCAGGGTAACCAAAAACATTCAGTACTTC.